This T cell receptor beta chain was obtained from a study of shared clonotypes between healthy human individuals. Study overall: CD4 naive and memory got three plates each, CD8 naive two, CD8 memory one.

This CDR3 spans 12 amino acids. V was pared by 3 bases and J by 6 bases, with 9 bases between. The germline CDR1 and CDR2 sequences are MDHEN and SYDVKM. TCRdb's table, derived via immunoSEQ multiplex PCR, lists solely in-frame clones and lacks some. This table has around 1.5 million clones, under 99% appearing once. Sequenced sample: naive CD4+ T cells sorted from blood. Subset noted: CD45RA+ positively selected. The V and J genes are TRBV28 and TRBJ2-7; D not certain. This clonotype originated in a man aged 25 to 45 in good health. The CDR3 DNA reads as TGTGCCAGCAGTTTCGATTTTCCCGAGCAGTACTTC. It encodes CASSFDFPEQYF.